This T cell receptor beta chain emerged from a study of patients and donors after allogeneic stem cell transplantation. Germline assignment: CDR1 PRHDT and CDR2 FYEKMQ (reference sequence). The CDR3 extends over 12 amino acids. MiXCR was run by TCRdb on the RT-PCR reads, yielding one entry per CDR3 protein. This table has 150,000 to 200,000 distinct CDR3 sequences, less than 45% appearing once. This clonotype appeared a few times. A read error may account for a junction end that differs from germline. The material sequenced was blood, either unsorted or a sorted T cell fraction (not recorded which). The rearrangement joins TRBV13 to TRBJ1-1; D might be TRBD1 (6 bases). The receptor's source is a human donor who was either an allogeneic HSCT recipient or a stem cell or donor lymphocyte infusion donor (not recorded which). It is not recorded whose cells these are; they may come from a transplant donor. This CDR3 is CASSSTGKEVFF. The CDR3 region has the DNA TGTGCCAGCAGCTCTACAGGGAAGGAAGTTTTCTTT.